The clone carrying this T cell receptor beta chain is deemed medium-sized by its frequency. CDR1 is MNHEY and CDR2 is SVGAGI in the germline V gene. The CDR3 consists of 14 residues. About 37,500 genome equivalents of blood DNA were amplified for TRB. TRB was amplified by touch-down multiplex PCR, primer pools A and B combined. TCRdb derives one entry per CDR3 protein from the multiplex PCR reads, leaving out DNA. The sample has thousands of distinct CDR3 sequences; the top ten hold roughly 58%. The data derive from a study of T cell clusters in autoimmune cytopenias. This sample also appeared in a second study, on T cell repertoires in aging, cancer and after chemotherapy. As reported in that work: Healthy donors lost TCR diversity with age mainly through richness, cancer patients through richness and evenness. In hematological cancer patients, infiltrated lymphoid organs may have impaired thymic emigration or peripheral T cell expansion.

The receptor comes from a human donor with an autoimmune cytopenia or autoimmune hepatitis (not recorded which). The sample consisted of peripheral blood. V and J are TRBV6-5 and TRBJ2-7; TCRdb names TRBD1, which stays unverified in the absence of DNA. The CDR3 reads CASSSTGPSYEQYF.